This T cell receptor beta chain was identified in a study of blood T cell repertoires in COVID-19. Study information: Specimens from acute and convalescent COVID-19 originated in the United States, Italy and Spain. The analysed material was cDNA or gDNA that came from T cells, B-cell-depleted T cells, or PBMCs.

This CDR3 region has 15 residues. V was clipped by 7 bases and J by 2 bases; unmatched bases: 10. CDR1 and CDR2 (germline): SGHRS, YFSETQ. In the authors' methods: Estimated nucleated cell counts came from reference gene primer amplification. Sequencing used immunoSEQ multiplex PCR; TCRdb keeps in-frame clones, though not all of them. The DNA gave D and trimming, while V, J and clone size come from that table. The sample holds some 220,000 clones, around 81% seen once. The sample comprised peripheral blood. The J gene is TRBJ2-7, the V gene TRBV5-1; 9 bases are a match to TRBD1. The sequence was obtained from a woman aged 70 to 79 with acute or convalescent COVID-19. The CDR3 DNA is TGCGCCAGCCGGACCAGGGGACAGGGCACCTACGAGCAGTACTTC. It yields the protein CASRTRGQGTYEQYF.